This passage covers 28 T cell receptor beta chains from one sample sequenced in a study of human T cells and chemical hapten exposure. For the library, individual cDNA molecules each received unique molecular identifiers. TCRdb itself ran the reads through MiXCR, one entry per CDR3 protein. The sample carries around 120,000 distinct CDR3 sequences, over 7% recorded once. Researchers extracted total RNA from unfractionated whole blood. The material sequenced was whole blood. The source is a human donor in good health. Some clones in this sample may be carry-over from other donors' samples.

The chain recombines TRBV2 with TRBJ1-5; 7 bases agree with TRBD1. This CDR3 has 14 residues. Losses at the gene ends were 4 bases for V and 5 bases for J; bases not matched to a gene: 5. Germline V lookup: CDR1 SNHLY, CDR2 FYNNEI. CDR3 protein: CASSAGQADQPQHF. CDR3 nucleotides: TGTGCCAGCAGTGCAGGACAGGCGGATCAGCCCCAGCATTTT.

This clonotype was counted between two and nine times. The rearrangement uses TRBV7-6 and TRBJ2-7; TRBD1 agrees at 9 bases. Germline trimming cut 1 base from V and 5 bases from J; bases unmatched to any gene: 6. CDR1 SGHVS and CDR2 FNYEAQ come from the germline V gene. The CDR3 loop spans 15 amino acids. CDR3 in amino acids: CASSLELRQGDEQYF. CDR3 DNA sequence: TGTGCCAGCAGCTTAGAATTACGACAGGGGGACGAGCAGTACTTC.

This sequence joins TRBV7-2 and TRBJ2-7, with TRBD1 matching 8 bases. CDR1 and CDR2 (germline): SGHTA, FQGNSA. Trimming cost V 3 bases and J 5 bases; bases outside gene matches: 6. The CDR3 length is 14 residues. DNA of the CDR3: TGTGCCAGCAGCTTTAGGGACAGGTACCACGAGCAGTACTTC. The encoded protein is CASSFRDRYHEQYF.

V is TRBV6-2 or TRBV6-3 and J is TRBJ2-7, with TRBD1 as a possible D gene (6 bases). This CDR3 is built from 15 residues. V was cut by 7 bases and J by 4 bases, with 20 bases left in between. The germline CDR1 and CDR2 sequences are MNHEY and SVGEGT. The DNA of the CDR3 is TGTGCCAGCACCAAGGGGGATGAGAAGGATTACGAGCAGTACTTC. Translation: CASTKGDEKDYEQYF.

This chain links TRBV7-8 with TRBJ2-6; D is possibly TRBD1 (5 bases). This CDR3 has 16 amino acids. Germline V gene data show CDR1 as SGHVS and CDR2 as FQNEAQ. V shed 5 bases and J shed 0 bases, with 11 bases lying between them. CDR3 sequence reads: CASSPPTGSGANVLTF. The CDR3 DNA sequence: TGTGCCAGCAGCCCCCCCACAGGCTCTGGGGCCAACGTCCTGACTTTC.

This clonotype was detected ten times or more. The chain combines TRBV29-1 with TRBJ1-2, with 8 bases that match TRBD1. The V gene's germline CDR1 is SQVTM and CDR2 ANQGSEA. The V segment lost 6 bases and the J segment 8 bases; nucleotides outside the gene matches: 8. The CDR3 has 12 amino acids. The CDR3 DNA reads TGCAGCGTCGACCGGGACAGGATGGGCTACACCTTC. Encoded protein: CSVDRDRMGYTF.

This clonotype was seen only a few times. This chain uses TRBV25-1 with TRBJ1-2; TRBD1 is a possible D gene (5 bases). V gave up 4 bases and J gave up 6 bases, with 6 bases separating them. CDR3 length: 11 residues. The V gene's germline CDR1 is MGHDK and CDR2 SYGVNS. The DNA of the CDR3 is TGTGCCAGCAGTGTCAGGGATGGCTACACCTTC. Residues: CASSVRDGYTF.

This clonotype was seen repeatedly, ten times or more. The chain recombines TRBV2 with TRBJ1-4; TRBD1 agrees at 8 bases. The CDR3 sequence is 16 residues long. V was clipped by 0 bases and J by 6 bases; unmatched bases: 6. The germline CDR1 and CDR2 sequences are SNHLY and FYNNEI. CDR3 loop: CASSEALQGADEKLFF. CDR3 DNA sequence: TGTGCCAGCAGTGAAGCGCTTCAGGGGGCGGATGAAAAACTGTTTTTT.

This clonotype was seen only a few times. The chain combines TRBV2 with TRBJ1-4, with 7 bases that match TRBD1. There are 18 residues in the CDR3. V trimming: 0 bases; J trimming: 0 bases; junction bases outside the gene matches: 7. Germline loops: CDR1 SNHLY, CDR2 FYNNEI. CDR3 loop: CASSEARTGLSTNEKLFF. Here the CDR3 DNA reads TGTGCCAGCAGTGAAGCGAGGACAGGCCTTTCAACTAATGAAAAACTGTTTTTT.

This clonotype was seen more than once but under ten times. The chain joins TRBV6-5 to TRBJ1-6; 7 bases align to TRBD1. Germline V CDR1 and CDR2: MNHEY, SVGAGI. The CDR3 sequence is 16 residues long. J lost 3 bases, V lost 2 bases, and 4 bases had no gene match. The CDR3 protein is CASSYDRALYNSPLHF. The CDR3 coding sequence is TGTGCCAGCAGTTACGACAGGGCCCTCTATAATTCACCCCTCCACTTT.

The CDR3 here is CASSFKTGLTYEQYF. The CDR3 DNA reads TGTGCCAGCAGTTTTAAGACAGGACTTACCTACGAGCAGTACTTC. V gene TRBV27 combines with J gene TRBJ2-7; possibly TRBD1 for D (6 bases). The germline V gene encodes CDR1 MNHEY and CDR2 SMNVEV (reference sequence). The CDR3 covers 15 residues. The germline V and J ends were trimmed by 3 bases and 2 bases, with 14 bases remaining between them.

This clonotype appeared many times. V is TRBV7-9 and J is TRBJ1-1, with TRBD1 identical over 7 bases. Germline CDR1 and CDR2: SEHNR and FQNEAQ (reference sequence). The CDR3 contains 12 residues. Losses at the gene ends were 4 bases for V and 5 bases for J; bases not matched to a gene: 1. The CDR3 sequence is CASSSGGTEAFF. The CDR3 bases are TGTGCCAGCAGCTCAGGGGGAACTGAAGCTTTCTTT.

A few counts support this clonotype. This chain connects TRBV5-1 to TRBJ2-1; D is perhaps TRBD2 (5 bases). Germline lookup yields CDR1 SGHRS and CDR2 YFSETQ. Trimming removed 5 bases at V and 8 bases at J, with 23 bases between. This CDR3 is built from 16 residues. CDR3 region: CASSPGERPYVDEQFF. The CDR3 nucleotides are TGCGCCAGCAGTCCCGGGGAACGTCCCTACGTGGATGAGCAGTTCTTC.

To note about this clonotype: Since a much larger clone is just one base distant, this may be a read error. J is TRBJ2-1 and V is TRBV15; D is uncertain. The V gene's germline CDR1 is LNHNV and CDR2 YYDKDF (reference sequence). CDR3 length: 15 amino acids. The CDR3 region is CVTSRDMADYNEQFF. In nucleotides, the CDR3 is TGTGTCACCAGCAGAGATATGGCTGACTACAATGAGCAGTTCTTC.

This chain joins TRBV14 and TRBJ1-2; TRBD1 matches at 12 bases. The CDR3 totals 16 residues. With 2 bases clipped from V and 3 bases from J, the junction kept 4 bases outside the gene matches. Per germline, CDR1 SGHDN and CDR2 FVKESK. The DNA of the CDR3 is TGTGCCAGCAGCCAACGGGGACAGGGGGCTTACTATGGCTACACCTTC. It encodes CASSQRGQGAYYGYTF.

This chain uses TRBV6-5 with TRBJ2-1; 7 nucleotides align to TRBD2. V lost 6 bases, J lost 10 bases, and 15 bases stayed unmatched. The CDR3 length is 15 residues. Germline V lookup: CDR1 MNHEY, CDR2 SVGAGI. CDR3 sequence reads: CASSLMGGGLGEQFF. In DNA, the CDR3 is TGTGCCAGCAGCCTCATGGGGGGAGGGTTGGGCGAGCAGTTCTTC.

This clonotype was observed at least ten times. As DNA, the CDR3 is TGTGCCAGCTCACCACCGACGTCGACAGGGAGGGGCACTGAAGCTTTCTTT. Its translation: CASSPPTSTGRGTEAFF. The rearrangement links TRBV18 to TRBJ1-1, with 7 bases identical to TRBD1. Germline V gene data show CDR1 as KGHSH and CDR2 as LQKENI. Trimming at V came to 0 bases and at J to 4 bases, leaving 11 bases not matched to a gene. This CDR3 comprises 17 residues.

The V and J genes are TRBV29-1 and TRBJ2-3; D is possibly TRBD1 (6 bases). CDR3 size: 14 residues. Germline CDR1 is SQVTM and CDR2 is ANQGSEA. V lost 5 bases, J lost 4 bases, and 16 bases lay in between. The CDR3 DNA is TGCAGCGTTCCCGGACAGCCGCGGGCAGATACGCAGTATTTT. Its translation is CSVPGQPRADTQYF.

This clonotype was seen at least ten times. The CDR3 DNA sequence: TGCGCCAGCAGCCAAGATAGCGGGGGGTTGGGCTATGGCTACACCTTC. Protein sequence: CASSQDSGGLGYGYTF. V is TRBV4-1 and J is TRBJ1-2, with TRBD1 as a possible D gene (5 bases). V was shortened by 0 bases and J by 4 bases, with 15 bases between the two germline ends. The germline gives CDR1 MGHRA, CDR2 YSYEKL. The CDR3 is made up of 16 amino acids.

J is TRBJ2-3 and V is TRBV20-1; D unclear. The germline V gene encodes CDR1 DFQATT and CDR2 SNEGSKA (reference sequence). This CDR3 region has 14 residues. V lost 6 bases and J lost 0, with 13 bases in between. The CDR3 here is CSALDSRSTDTQYF. CDR3 sequence (DNA): TGCAGTGCCCTGGATAGCCGTAGCACAGATACGCAGTATTTT.

This clonotype has a count of ten or more. The gene calls are TRBV4-2 and TRBJ1-6, with TRBD1 identical over 7 bases. CDR3 size: 15 residues. CDR1 is LGHNA, CDR2 YNFKEQ, per germline. V was pared by 5 bases and J by 9 bases, with 10 bases of the junction left unmatched. The CDR3 DNA reads TGTGCCAGCAGCAACCGGGACAGCTACGGTTCACCCCTCCACTTT. Residues: CASSNRDSYGSPLHF.

In this sample, this clonotype turned up a few times. The chain recombines TRBV12-3 or TRBV12-4 with TRBJ1-1; 7 bases agree with TRBD1. CDR3 size: 14 residues. With 5 bases clipped from V and 7 bases from J, the junction kept 10 bases outside the gene matches. CDR3 loop: CASSPTTGWDEAFF. CDR3 coding DNA: TGTGCCAGCAGTCCCACGACAGGGTGGGATGAAGCTTTCTTT.

This clonotype was seen a few times. V is TRBV11-2 and J is TRBJ1-6; the D is unclear. This CDR3 has 14 residues. Trimming removed 0 bases at V and 7 bases at J, with 7 bases between. Germline-derived CDR1 and CDR2 are SGHAT and FQNNGV. The CDR3 DNA is TGTGCCAGCAGCTTAGACAGGACCAATTCACCCCTCCACTTT. Encoded protein: CASSLDRTNSPLHF.

V gene TRBV12-3 or TRBV12-4 combines with J gene TRBJ2-5, with a tentative D call TRBD1 (6 bases). The CDR3 is 16 amino acids. Trimming removed 2 bases at V and 1 base at J, with 14 bases between. CDR3 protein: CASSLNEGVGQETQYF. The CDR3 DNA follows: TGTGCCAGCAGTTTAAACGAGGGGGTCGGCCAAGAGACCCAGTACTTC.

A note on this clonotype: Just one base apart from a much larger clone, this may be a read error. The CDR3 protein is CVSSVTGSSYNEQFF. DNA of the CDR3: TGCGTCAGCAGCGTGACAGGGAGCTCCTACAATGAGCAGTTCTTC. This chain links TRBV5-1 with TRBJ2-1; TRBD1 matches 7 bases. The CDR3 contains 15 residues. The germline V gene encodes CDR1 SGHRS and CDR2 YFSETQ.

This rearrangement joins TRBV19 to TRBJ1-1; D not certain. Germline values: CDR1 LNHDA, CDR2 SQIVND (reference sequence). The CDR3 has 13 amino acids. V dropped 5 bases and J dropped 10 bases, with 17 bases sitting between them. CDR3 coding DNA: TGTGCCAGTAGTTTAAAAACCCGGACCCCAGCTTTCTTT. Protein: CASSLKTRTPAFF.

V is TRBV12-3 or TRBV12-4 and J is TRBJ2-1; 11 nucleotides match TRBD2. V shed 1 base and J 10 bases; nucleotides not matched to a gene: 3. This CDR3 has 14 residues. The CDR3 region is CASSLGGLAVEQFF. The CDR3 DNA is TGTGCCAGCAGTTTAGGGGGACTAGCGGTAGAGCAGTTCTTC.

This clonotype was recorded at least ten times. The chain uses TRBV21-1 and TRBJ2-5; the D segment call TRBD1 is taken from the table without a DNA check. TRBV21-1 is termed a pseudogene. The CDR3 has 16 amino acids. The CDR3 nucleotides read TGTGCCAGCAGCAAAGCGGCGGAAAGGGGCCAAGAGACCCAGTACTTC. It yields the protein CASSKAAERGQETQYF.